This T cell receptor (beta chain) stems from a study of CXCR3-negative and CXCR3-positive naive CD8 T cells. TRB cDNA libraries were made by UMI-labeled 5' RACE. TCRdb reprocessed the 5' RACE reads and stores each CDR3 protein as one record, lacking DNA. This repertoire comprises roughly 130,000 distinct CDR3 sequences; its ten largest clones make up 0.5% to 0.6%. About this clonotype itself: The antigen is unknown.

CDR1 and CDR2 from the germline V gene are SGHVS and FQNEAQ. The CDR3 has 18 amino acids. Findings and caveats of the study: Naive CXCR3-positive cells had TRB CDR3s more hydrophobic than those of CXCR3-negative naive cells.

Sequences were obtained from naive CXCR3+ CD8+ T cells from blood. Subset indicated: CD45RO-CCR7+CD27+CD95- naive CD8+ T cells expressing CXCR3 (TNR3+). The J gene is TRBJ2-3, the V gene TRBV7-8; TCRdb proposes TRBD2, but this gene call is untestable without DNA. This receptor was taken from a human donor in good health. Some clones in this sample may be carry-over from other donors' samples. CDR3 amino acids: CASSPRGTSGGPADTQYF.